This T cell receptor beta chain was documented in a study of cytomegalovirus exposure and HLA in healthy donors. The wider study: A prior study identified roughly 110 million unique TCR beta sequences from 190 million or so T cells.

With 60 Vbeta and 13 Jbeta primers, the PCR was carried out. Profiled with immunoSEQ multiplex PCR; TCRdb holds only in-frame clones, not every one. In the table there are some 70,000 clones, around 78% of which are singletons. As concerns this clone: Its specificity is not known.

Study-wide results and caveats: Earlier findings revealed that most TCR beta V segments proved productive either about 87% or about 30% of the time. It is likely that the observed cluster of highly shared sequence variants was a sequencing artifact. A later analysis revealed that TCR association rates differed between HLA loci, peaking at DRB1 and bottoming out at HLA-C.

The CDR3 consists of 15 residues. Trimming left V 5 bases short and J 1 base short, with 11 bases between. Germline V CDR1 and CDR2: SGHTA, FQGNSA. The source is a man between 50 and 59 years old in good health and CMV-seronegative. The rearrangement joins TRBV7-2 to TRBJ2-2; TRBD2 might be the D (6 bases). The specimen was PBMCs. CDR3 residues: CASSPSRGNTGELFF. In DNA form, the CDR3 reads TGTGCCAGCAGCCCCTCGCGGGGGAACACCGGGGAGCTGTTTTTT. Filled out from reference TRBV7-2 and TRBJ2-2, the complete variable domain reads GAGVSQSPSNKVTEKGKDVELRCDPISGHTALYWYRQSLGQGLEFLIYFQGNSAPDKSGLPSDRFSAERTGGSVSTLTIQRTQQEDSAVYLCASSPSRGNTGELFFGEGSRLTVL.